This paragraph covers one TCR beta chain sequence. The antigen remains undetermined. Germline V gene lookup returns CDR1 MDHEN and CDR2 SYDVKM. The CDR3 is made up of 14 amino acids. Trimming took 5 bases from V and 4 from J; bases not matched to a gene: 4. This specimen belongs to a study of T cell responses to AZD1222 COVID-19 vaccine. Regarding the study as a whole: Elevations in Spike-specific TCR breadth and depth followed administration of two AZD1222 doses. No repertoire was sampled before or during the peak T cell response, only after it. Females outnumbered males among donors, who were mostly white British; clonal diversity was possibly underestimated. With dominance at 160-218 and 743-854, vaccine-associated CD4 TCRs spanned spike.

This table comes from immunoSEQ multiplex PCR, and its TCRdb copy is limited to in-frame clones, with some not included. The sample consists of 150,000 to 190,000 clones, 80% to 90% of them appearing once. This sequence was found in an adult who received the AZD1222 COVID-19 vaccine. Sequenced material: peripheral blood, taken 28 days after the second AZD1222 dose. The chain links TRBV28 to TRBJ1-4, with 7 bases identical to TRBD1. DNA of the CDR3: TGTGCCAGCAGTATACAGGGGAGTAATGAAAAACTGTTTTTT. Its protein product is CASSIQGSNEKLFF.